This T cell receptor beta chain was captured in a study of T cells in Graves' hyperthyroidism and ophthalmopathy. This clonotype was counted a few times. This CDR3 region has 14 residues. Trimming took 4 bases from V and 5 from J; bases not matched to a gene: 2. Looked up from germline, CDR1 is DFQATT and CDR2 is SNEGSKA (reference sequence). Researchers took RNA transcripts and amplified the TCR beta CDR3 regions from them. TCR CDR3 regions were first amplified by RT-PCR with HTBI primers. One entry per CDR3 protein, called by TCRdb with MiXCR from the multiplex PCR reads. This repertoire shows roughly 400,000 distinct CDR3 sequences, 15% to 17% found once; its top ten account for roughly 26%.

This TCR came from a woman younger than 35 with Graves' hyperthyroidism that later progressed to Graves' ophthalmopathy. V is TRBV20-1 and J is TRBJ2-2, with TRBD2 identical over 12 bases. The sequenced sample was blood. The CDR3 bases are TGCAGTGCTATTGGACTAGCGGGAACCGGGGAGCTGTTTTTT. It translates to CSAIGLAGTGELFF.